This is a list of T cell receptor beta chains from one sample in a study of blood T cell repertoires in COVID-19. The method was immunoSEQ multiplex PCR; TCRdb's version includes in-frame clones alone and lacks a portion of them. The sample lists fewer than 250,000 clones, more than 80% occurring once. The specimen was peripheral blood. Receptor source: a man aged 25-45 years with COVID-19, enrolled during active disease. Each CDR3 is given with its conserved first and last residue. The D gene is left open where the match is weak. Size tells how often a clone was seen (once, few, many) or the class of an expanded clone, and some rows leave it out.

NA	NA	TRBJ2-1	TRBV7-9	TGTGCCAGCAGCTTAGCGGACACCAATGAGCAGTTCTTC	CASSLADTNEQFF
NA	TRBD2	TRBJ2-3	TRBV3-1/TRBV3-2	TGTGCCAGCAGCCAAGAGCTAGCGGGGGGAGATACTAGCACAGATACGCAGTATTTT	CASSQELAGGDTSTDTQYF
NA	NA	TRBJ2-3	TRBV5-1	TGCGCCAGCAGCTTACCTATGACGGGTACGCAGTATTTT	CASSLPMTGTQYF
NA	TRBD1	TRBJ1-5	TRBV2	TGTGCCAGCAGGAGGACAGGCTTTAATAGCAATCAGCCCCAGCATTTT	CASRRTGFNSNQPQHF
once	TRBD1	TRBJ2-1	TRBV19	TGTGCCACCGACAGGGGCCGCTACAATGAGCAGTTCTTC	CATDRGRYNEQFF
NA	NA	TRBJ1-2	TRBV4-3	TGCGCCAGCAGCCAATTATTGGACTTCTACTATGGCTACACCTTC	CASSQLLDFYYGYTF
NA	NA	TRBJ1-2	TRBV4-3	TGCGCCAGCAGCCCCCAGGGCGACGATGGCTACACCTTC	CASSPQGDDGYTF
NA	TRBD1	TRBJ2-4	TRBV27	TGTGCCAGCAGTTTAGACAGGGCTCTAGCCAAAAACATTCAGTACTTC	CASSLDRALAKNIQYF
NA	NA	TRBJ1-2	TRBV7-9	TGTGCCAGCAGCCCGGACACGCCGGTCTATGGCTACACCTTC	CASSPDTPVYGYTF
NA	NA	TRBJ2-2	TRBV24-1	TGTGCCACCAGTGATGCCCTAGGAATTTCGGGAAACACCGGGGAGCTGTTTTTT	CATSDALGISGNTGELFF
NA	TRBD1	TRBJ1-1	TRBV18	TGTGCCAGCTCACCATGGGGGACAGGGGGAGGCACTGAAGCTTTCTTT	CASSPWGTGGGTEAFF
NA	NA	TRBJ1-1	TRBV7-3	TGTGCCAGCAGTCAGGCCGGGAACACTGAAGCTTTCTTT	CASSQAGNTEAFF
NA	NA	TRBJ2-3	TRBV29-1	TGCAGCGTGACAAAAAGGGGCAGGGACACCCCCACAGATACGCAGTATTTT	CSVTKRGRDTPTDTQYF
NA	TRBD1	TRBJ2-3	TRBV9	TGTGCCAGCAGCGTAGGGACAGGGGCGCCAGATACGCAGTATTTT	CASSVGTGAPDTQYF
NA	NA	TRBJ1-5	TRBV19	TGTGCCAGTAGTCGCATACAGGGTGGGAGCAATCAGCCCCAGCATTTT	CASSRIQGGSNQPQHF
NA	NA	TRBJ2-5	TRBV14	TGTGCCAGCAGCCAAGCCGGTGAAGAGACCCAGTACTTC	CASSQAGEETQYF
NA	TRBD1	TRBJ1-6	TRBV2	TGTGCCAGCAGTGAGGAGGGACAGGGGTATTCACCCCTCCACTTT	CASSEEGQGYSPLHF
NA	NA	TRBJ1-5	TRBV4-3	TGCGCCAGCAGCCAAGAGAGGGCCTATAGCAATCAGCCCCAGCATTTT	CASSQERAYSNQPQHF
NA	NA	TRBJ2-3	TRBV11-2	TGTGCCAGCAGCCCCCCTGCGGGCACAGATACGCAGTATTTT	CASSPPAGTDTQYF
NA	TRBD2	TRBJ2-2	TRBV4-2	TGTGCCAGCAGCCAACGCCTGACTAGCGCCGACACCGGGGAGCTGTTTTTT	CASSQRLTSADTGELFF
NA	TRBD2	TRBJ2-1	TRBV19	TGTGCCAGTAGTAGGGCAAACGGACTAGCACAGGAGCAGTTCTTC	CASSRANGLAQEQFF
NA	TRBD2	TRBJ2-6	TRBV18	TGTGCCAGCTCACTCCTCGGGGGGGCCAACTCTGGGGCCAACGTCCTGACTTTC	CASSLLGGANSGANVLTF
NA	TRBD1	TRBJ1-2	TRBV19	TGTGCCAGTAACTCCCAGGGGGACGTAGAGCACTATGGCTACACCTTC	CASNSQGDVEHYGYTF
NA	TRBD1	TRBJ1-4	TRBV30	TGTGCCTGGAGTACAGGGGTGACTAATGAAAAACTGTTTTTT	CAWSTGVTNEKLFF
NA	NA	TRBJ1-4	TRBV7-9	TGTGCCAGCAGCTCAGCTAATGAAAAACTGTTTTTT	CASSSANEKLFF
NA	NA	TRBJ1-2	TRBV3-1/TRBV3-2	TGTGCCAGCAGCCAAATCGGGACACAGAGCGGCTATGGCTACACCTTC	CASSQIGTQSGYGYTF
NA	TRBD2	TRBJ2-2	TRBV27	TGTGCCAGCAGTTTAATTGGGACTATGAACACCGGGGAGCTGTTTTTT	CASSLIGTMNTGELFF
NA	TRBD1	TRBJ1-6	TRBV4-1	TGCGCCAGCAGCCTATCCGGGACAGGGAGATCACCCCTCCACTTT	CASSLSGTGRSPLHF
NA	NA	TRBJ1-2	TRBV3-1/TRBV3-2	TGTGCCAGCAGCCAGGAGGGAGTCGGTGGGAACTATGGCTACACCTTC	CASSQEGVGGNYGYTF
NA	NA	TRBJ1-6	TRBV7-9	TGTGCCAGCAGCTTAGAGGTGACAGGCAATTCACCCCTCCACTTT	CASSLEVTGNSPLHF
NA	TRBD2	TRBJ2-7	TRBV6-6	TGTGCCAGCAGCCCGACCTCAACCGGGACTAGCGGGAGGGCCATCTCCTACGAGCAGTACTTC	CASSPTSTGTSGRAISYEQYF
once	NA	TRBJ2-1	TRBV25-1	TGTGCCAGCACCCGGGGGACGGCTTACAATGAGCAGTTCTTC	CASTRGTAYNEQFF
NA	TRBD1	TRBJ2-7	TRBV23-1	TGCGCCAGCAGTCAGGCGGGACAGGCGGCTTACGAGCAGTACTTC	CASSQAGQAAYEQYF
NA	TRBD1	TRBJ1-6	TRBV5-6	TGTGCCAGCAGCAAACGCGCGGGACAGGAAAATTCACCCCTCCACTTT	CASSKRAGQENSPLHF
NA	NA	TRBJ2-7	TRBV4-1	TGCGCCAGCAGCCAAGATGAAGGGGGCTACGAGCAGTACTTC	CASSQDEGGYEQYF
NA	NA	TRBJ1-1	TRBV6-5	TGTGCCAGCACCCGACGCGGGGACTCCACTGAAGCTTTCTTT	CASTRRGDSTEAFF
NA	TRBD1	TRBJ1-1	TRBV29-1	TGCAGCGTCGGGACAGATAACACTGAAGCTTTCTTT	CSVGTDNTEAFF
NA	TRBD1	TRBJ1-4	TRBV18	TGTGCCAGCTCACCACCGACAGGGGTAGGAGAAAAACTGTTTTTT	CASSPPTGVGEKLFF
NA	TRBD1	TRBJ1-1	TRBV11-1	TGTGCCAGCAGTTGGACAGGGTACACTGAAGCTTTCTTT	CASSWTGYTEAFF
NA	NA	TRBJ1-2	TRBV5-1	TGCGCCAGCAGCTCGGAGACAGGCGGAGGCTACACCTTC	CASSSETGGGYTF
NA	TRBD1	TRBJ1-2	TRBV9	TGTGCCAGCAGCGCCGATCTCGGACAGGGGCGTAACTATGGCTACACCTTC	CASSADLGQGRNYGYTF
few	NA	TRBJ2-7	TRBV6-6	TGTGCCAGCAGTTACTCCAGGGATATGGAGCAGTACTTC	CASSYSRDMEQYF
few	NA	TRBJ1-2	TRBV7-8	TGTGCCAGCAGCTTGCGTGGACAGAACTATGGCTACACCTTC	CASSLRGQNYGYTF
once	NA	TRBJ1-1	TRBV6-6	TGTGCCAGCACTGTGACAGATGTTGAAGCTTTCTTT	CASTVTDVEAFF
NA	NA	TRBJ1-2	TRBV9	TGTGCCAGCAGCACGGACAGCTATGGCTACACCTTC	CASSTDSYGYTF
NA	TRBD2	TRBJ2-3	TRBV5-1	TGCGCCAGCAGCTGGGACGGGGGGGACACAGATACGCAGTATTTT	CASSWDGGDTDTQYF
NA	NA	TRBJ1-2	TRBV12-3/TRBV12-4	TGTGCCAGCAGGGCCCTTAACTATGGCTACACCTTC	CASRALNYGYTF
NA	NA	TRBJ1-5	TRBV10-3	TGTGCCATCAGTTTGACGGCGGAACAGCCCCAGCATTTT	CAISLTAEQPQHF
NA	NA	TRBJ1-1	TRBV27	TGTGCCAGCAGTGGGGGGACTGAAGCTTTCTTT	CASSGGTEAFF
NA	TRBD1	TRBJ2-1	TRBV15	TGTGCCACCAGCAGAGGGGCCGGACAGGGGATGGGATACAATGAGCAGTTCTTC	CATSRGAGQGMGYNEQFF